The sequence of this T cell receptor (beta chain) was determined in a study of CD8 T cells in Susac syndrome. Random hexamers served to reverse transcribe roughly 0.5 to 1 ug RNA. MiXCR, applied by TCRdb to the immunoSEQ multiplex PCR reads, yields one record per CDR3 protein. Among approximately 80,000 distinct CDR3 sequences listed, approximately 94% were seen once. Negative isolation was used for CD8+ and CD4+ T cells and FACS enrichment for TEMRA cells. The CDR3 runs 17 residues. This chain links TRBV21-1 with TRBJ1-1. TRBV21-1 has pseudogene status. The receptor was derived from a human donor with Susac syndrome. The material sequenced was CD8+ T cells from PBMCs. CDR3 sequence: CASSNQGTAGDKTEAFF. CDR3 DNA: TGTGCCAGCAGCAATCAGGGGACAGCAGGAGATAAGACTGAAGCTTTCTTT.